The 9 T cell receptor beta chains in this list originate from one sample, sequenced in a study of OX40 agonist ivuxolimab in advanced cancers. Profiling relied on immunoSEQ multiplex PCR, and the TCRdb table lists in-frame clones only, not all of them. The profile shows 55,000 to 75,000 clones, roughly nine tenths of them singletons. The material was CD4+ or CD8+ T cells sorted from blood, obtained in a trial of the OX40 agonist ivuxolimab. The receptors shown here come from an adult with an advanced solid tumor such as melanoma, head and neck, liver or kidney cancer.

This clone was seen just once. This sequence joins TRBV19 and TRBJ1-5; perhaps TRBD1 as D (5 bases). CDR1 and CDR2 (germline): LNHDA, SQIVND (reference sequence). V lost 10 bases to trimming and J lost 0 bases, with 10 bases between them. The CDR3 runs to 13 residues. The CDR3 reads CATKTGSNQPQHF. The CDR3 DNA reads as TGTGCCACCAAAACAGGTAGCAATCAGCCCCAGCATTTT.

CDR3 amino acids: CASSLNRDSNQPQHF. CDR3 nucleotide sequence: TGTGCCAGCAGTCTCAACAGGGATAGCAATCAGCCCCAGCATTTT. This sequence joins TRBV27 and TRBJ1-5, with D perhaps TRBD1 (6 bases). This CDR3 has 15 residues. Trimming took 5 bases from V and 0 from J, leaving 11 bases between them. The V gene's germline CDR1 is MNHEY and CDR2 SMNVEV (reference sequence).

This clone has a handful of counts. The V and J genes are TRBV5-4 and TRBJ2-1, with 9 bases identical to TRBD2. V lost 4 bases, J lost 9 bases, and 5 bases stayed unmatched. This CDR3 comprises 13 residues. Germline loops: CDR1 SGHNT, CDR2 YYREEE (reference sequence). CDR3 region: CASSRGLAGEQFF. CDR3 DNA sequence: TGTGCCAGCAGCAGGGGACTAGCTGGTGAGCAGTTCTTC.

The CDR3 spells CASSIADYGYTF. In DNA form, the CDR3 reads TGTGCCAGTAGTATAGCCGACTATGGCTACACCTTC. The rearrangement links TRBV19 to TRBJ1-2; D is undetermined. The germline gives CDR1 LNHDA, CDR2 SQIVND (reference sequence). V was cut by 1 base and J by 3 bases, with 3 bases left in between. This CDR3 comprises 12 residues.

The V call is TRBV28, the J call TRBJ2-7, with D perhaps given as TRBD1 or TRBD2 (5 bases each). The germline V gene encodes CDR1 MDHEN and CDR2 SYDVKM. The V end was cut by 6 bases, the J end by 0 bases, with 12 bases between. CDR3 length equals 14 residues. CDR3 sequence: CASRFRDRSYEQYF. The CDR3 nucleotides are TGTGCCAGCAGGTTTAGGGACCGCTCCTACGAGCAGTACTTC.

V gene TRBV19 combines with J gene TRBJ1-1; D is ambiguous. Per germline, CDR1 LNHDA and CDR2 SQIVND (reference sequence). The CDR3 consists of 14 residues. V was cut by 5 bases and J by 3 bases, with 13 bases left in between. The CDR3 DNA sequence: TGTGCCAGTAGTCCGAATATCGGAGACACTGAAGCTTTCTTT. It is translated as CASSPNIGDTEAFF.

This clone showed up just once. The CDR3 DNA reads TGTGCCAGCAGTGACAGGGCTGAAGCTTTCTTT. Translated: CASSDRAEAFF. The V gene is TRBV7-9, the J gene TRBJ1-1, with TRBD1 identical over 7 bases. Germline loops: CDR1 SEHNR, CDR2 FQNEAQ (reference sequence). The CDR3 length is 11 residues. After removal of 6 bases from V and 6 bases from J, the junction contained 1 base not matched to a gene.

The chain uses TRBV28 and TRBJ2-7, with 7 bases lining up with TRBD2. Germline values: CDR1 MDHEN, CDR2 SYDVKM. The CDR3 is 14 amino acids. V lost 6 bases to trimming and J lost 6 bases; unmatched junction nucleotides: 11. The CDR3, as DNA: TGTGCCAGCAGCCCCGGCGGGGGAAGAGGCGAGCAGTACTTC. It is translated as CASSPGGGRGEQYF.

The chain recombines TRBV19 with TRBJ1-1; no clear D. Germline assignment: CDR1 LNHDA and CDR2 SQIVND (reference sequence). The CDR3 has 12 residues. With 4 bases removed from V and 4 bases from J, the gap between germline ends came to 7 bases. CDR3 DNA: TGTGCCAGTAGTACAGATACCACTGAAGCTTTCTTT. Protein sequence: CASSTDTTEAFF.